Each of the 12 T cell receptor beta chains below was sequenced from the same sample in a study of TIL therapy for anti-PD-1-resistant metastatic lung cancer. Time point indicated: pre-treatment sample, taken before nivolumab and TIL therapy. This was the immunoSEQ v3 assay. TCRdb keeps only in-frame clones here, not all; method: immunoSEQ multiplex PCR. The profile covers under 70,000 clones, with more than 60% appearing a single time and 1.5% to 2% taken by the ten largest. The sample was blood, taken at baseline. The receptors were gathered from a person aged 25 to 79 with non-small cell lung cancer.

This clone appeared once. The chain carries TRBV7-9 and TRBJ2-1; possibly TRBD2 for D (6 bases). The germline V gene encodes CDR1 SEHNR and CDR2 FQNEAQ (reference sequence). V lost 1 base, J lost 10 bases, and 20 bases lay in between. CDR3 length: 16 residues. CDR3 bases: TGTGCCAGCAGCTTAGGTTTATTATCGGGGCGGGGAGAGCAGTTCTTC. It translates to CASSLGLLSGRGEQFF. Filled out from reference TRBV7-9 and TRBJ2-1, the complete variable domain reads DTGVSQNPRHKITKRGQNVTFRCDPISEHNRLYWYRQTLGQGPEFLTYFQNEAQLEKSRLLSDRFSAERPKGSFSTLEIQRTEQGDSAMYLCASSLGLLSGRGEQFFGPGTRLTVL.

V usage is TRBV7-2 and J usage is TRBJ1-5; tentative D call: TRBD1 (6 bases). The V and J ends lost 1 base and 2 bases respectively, with 9 bases between them. There are 15 residues in the CDR3. CDR1 is SGHTA, CDR2 FQGNSA, per germline. The CDR3 nucleotides are TGTGCCAGCAGCTTAGTTGCAGGGGGCAATCAGCCCCAGCATTTT. Protein: CASSLVAGGNQPQHF.

The chain uses TRBV10-1 and TRBJ2-7, with TRBD2 identical over 7 bases. The trim removed 7 bases at V and 4 bases at J, leaving 4 bases unmatched. CDR1 is WNHNN and CDR2 is SYGVQD in the germline V gene (reference sequence). The CDR3 is made up of 12 amino acids. DNA for the CDR3: TGCGCCAGCAATAAGCGGGGATACGAGCAGTACTTC. Translation: CASNKRGYEQYF.

The chain is built from TRBV6-5 and TRBJ2-3, with 13 bases lining up with TRBD2. This CDR3 region has 16 residues. V shed 0 bases and J 5 bases; nucleotides not matched to a gene: 2. Germline loops: CDR1 MNHEY, CDR2 SVGAGI. For the CDR3, the DNA is TGTGCCAGCAGTTACTCGACTAGCGGGGGGCAAGATACGCAGTATTTT. It is translated as CASSYSTSGGQDTQYF.

A note on this clone: The junction shows a germline mismatch at one end, possibly a read error. This sequence joins TRBV7-7 and TRBJ2-3; unclear D gene. The CDR3 totals 13 residues. Germline CDR1 reads SSHAT; CDR2 reads FNYEAQ (reference sequence). CDR3 nucleotides: TGTGCTAGCAGCTTCGGACGCACAGATACGCAGTATTTT. It is translated as CASSFGRTDTQYF.

The chain combines TRBV5-1 with TRBJ2-1; D not resolved. The length of the CDR3 is 14 residues. The germline V gene has CDR1 SGHRS and CDR2 YFSETQ. Trimming removed 2 bases from V and 8 bases from J, with 14 bases in between. As DNA, the CDR3 is TGCGCCAGCAGCTTCGGTGTTAAAGACGATGAGCAGTTCTTC. Its protein product is CASSFGVKDDEQFF.

The V call is TRBV27, the J call TRBJ2-1, with 8 positions matching TRBD2. The CDR3 is made up of 14 amino acids. Germline-derived CDR1 and CDR2 are MNHEY and SMNVEV (reference sequence). The junction had 5 bases not matched to a gene; V was cut back by 2 bases and J by 8 bases. Here the CDR3 reads CASSLVSGSDEQFF. The CDR3 DNA follows: TGTGCCAGCAGTTTAGTGAGCGGGAGCGATGAGCAGTTCTTC.

This chain joins TRBV18 and TRBJ1-1; D is unclear. Germline CDR1 and CDR2: KGHSH and LQKENI. Trimming left V 1 base short and J 0 bases short, with 15 bases between. The CDR3 covers 17 residues. The CDR3 DNA sequence: TGTGCCAGCTCACCACGGTCGGCAGGACTATTGAACACTGAAGCTTTCTTT. It is translated as CASSPRSAGLLNTEAFF. The whole variable domain, remainder taken from reference TRBV18 and TRBJ1-1, is NAGVMQNPRHLVRRRGQEARLRCSPMKGHSHVYWYRQLPEEGLKFMVYLQKENIIDESGMPKERFSAEFPKEGPSILRIQQVVRGDSAAYFCASSPRSAGLLNTEAFFGQGTRLTVV.

The chain has TRBV6-6 and TRBJ1-6; D remains unclear. Trimming removed 7 bases from V and 7 bases from J, with 17 bases in between. The CDR3 consists of 15 residues. Looked up from germline, CDR1 is MNHNY and CDR2 is SVGAGI (reference sequence). This CDR3 is CASNRDGVKNSPLHF. The CDR3 bases are TGTGCCAGCAATAGGGATGGGGTCAAAAATTCACCCCTCCACTTT.

This clone has only one observation. This chain links TRBV15 with TRBJ2-7, with TRBD2 matching over 8 bases. The CDR3 has 15 residues. Trimming removed 6 bases from V and 3 bases from J; junction bases left unmatched: 10. The germline V gene has CDR1 LNHNV and CDR2 YYDKDF (reference sequence). The DNA for the CDR3 is TGTGCCACCAGAGGGTCGGGACTAGGTCGCTACGAGCAGTACTTC. Translating gives CATRGSGLGRYEQYF.

The CDR3 is CASSEDSGSYNEQFF. CDR3 nucleotide sequence: TGTGCCAGCAGCGAGGATAGCGGGAGTTACAATGAGCAGTTCTTC. This chain links TRBV9 with TRBJ2-1, with 9 bases matching TRBD2. Trimming at V came to 3 bases and at J to 4 bases, leaving 5 bases not matched to a gene. The germline CDR1 and CDR2 sequences are SGDLS and YYNGEE. This CDR3 is 15 amino acids long.

The gene calls are TRBV29-1 and TRBJ2-3; D is unclear. V was trimmed by 5 bases and J by 0 bases, leaving 12 bases between them. Germline V CDR1 and CDR2: SQVTM, ANQGSEA. This CDR3 spans 14 amino acids. CDR3 DNA sequence: TGCAGCGTTACCAAGTTAGACAGCACAGATACGCAGTATTTT. It encodes CSVTKLDSTDTQYF.